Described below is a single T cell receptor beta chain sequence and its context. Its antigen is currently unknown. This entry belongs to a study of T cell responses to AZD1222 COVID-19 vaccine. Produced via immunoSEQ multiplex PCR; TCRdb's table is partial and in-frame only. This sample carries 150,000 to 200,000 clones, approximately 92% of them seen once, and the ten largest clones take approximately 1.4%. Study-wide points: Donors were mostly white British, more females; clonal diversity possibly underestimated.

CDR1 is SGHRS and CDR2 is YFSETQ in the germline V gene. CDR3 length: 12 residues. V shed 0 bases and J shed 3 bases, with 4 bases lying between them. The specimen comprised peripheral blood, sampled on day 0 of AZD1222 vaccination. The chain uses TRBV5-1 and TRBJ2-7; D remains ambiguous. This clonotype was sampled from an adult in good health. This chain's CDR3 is CASSLDFYEQYF. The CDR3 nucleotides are TGCGCCAGCAGCTTGGACTTCTACGAGCAGTACTTC.